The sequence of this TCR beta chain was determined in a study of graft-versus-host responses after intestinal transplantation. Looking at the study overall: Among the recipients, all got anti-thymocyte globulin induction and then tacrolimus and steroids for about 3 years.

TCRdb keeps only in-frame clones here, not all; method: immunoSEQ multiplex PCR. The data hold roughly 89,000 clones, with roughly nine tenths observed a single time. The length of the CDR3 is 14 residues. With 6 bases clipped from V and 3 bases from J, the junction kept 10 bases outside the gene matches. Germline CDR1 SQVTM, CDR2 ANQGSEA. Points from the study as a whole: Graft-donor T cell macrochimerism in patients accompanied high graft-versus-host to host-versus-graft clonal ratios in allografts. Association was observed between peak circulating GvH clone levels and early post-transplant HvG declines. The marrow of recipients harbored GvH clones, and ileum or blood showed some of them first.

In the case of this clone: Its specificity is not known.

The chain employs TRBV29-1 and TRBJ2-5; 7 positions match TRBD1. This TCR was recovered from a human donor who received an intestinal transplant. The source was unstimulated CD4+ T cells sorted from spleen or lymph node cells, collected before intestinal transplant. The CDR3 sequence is CSVLPDRVEETQYF. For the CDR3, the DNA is TGCAGCGTATTACCAGACAGGGTCGAAGAGACCCAGTACTTC. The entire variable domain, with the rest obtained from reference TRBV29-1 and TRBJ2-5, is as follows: SAVISQKPSRDICQRGTSLTIQCQVDSQVTMMFWYRQQPGQSLTLIATANQGSEATYESGFVIDKFPISRPNLTFSTLTVSNMSPEDSSIYLCSVLPDRVEETQYFGPGTRLLVL.